The 31 T cell receptor beta chains below were found in one sample sequenced in a study of neurological immune-mediated disorders (dated by TCRdb to between 2018 and 2021). Receptors were amplified or captured by 5' RACE. This sample was sequenced with an Illumina HiSeq 2500. TCRdb reprocessed the public reads (quality trimming at Q25 with fastp, clone calling with MiXCR) and kept in-frame beta chains. Each CDR3 protein appears once, grouped with its most common genes and DNA. This sample is represented by approximately 52,000 distinct CDR3 sequences; 3% to 4% of them were singletons. Roughly 5.5% of the sample is held by the ten biggest clonotypes. The specimen sequenced was PBMCs. These receptors were taken from a man aged 40-55 years with multiple sclerosis.

Worth noting for this clonotype: One base away lies a much larger clone, so this may be a sequencing read error. V usage is TRBV20-1 and J usage is TRBJ1-5, with D hard to call. Looked up from germline, CDR1 is DFQATT and CDR2 is SNEGSKA (reference sequence). V lost 2 bases, J lost 6 bases, and 8 bases lay in between. This CDR3 is 12 amino acids long. For the CDR3, the DNA is TGCAGTGCTAGAAGGGCGGGTCAGCCCCAGCATTTT. Protein product: CSARRAGQPQHF.

Ten or more counts support this clonotype. The rearrangement links TRBV12-3 or TRBV12-4 to TRBJ1-1, with D unclear. The CDR3 sequence is 14 residues long. V lost 4 bases, J lost 0 bases, and 9 bases lay in between. CDR3 residues: CASSSGIVNTEAFF. The DNA for the CDR3 is TGTGCCAGCAGTTCTGGGATAGTGAACACTGAAGCTTTCTTT.

This clonotype is classed as medium-sized (0.01 to 0.1%). The gene calls are TRBV7-9 and TRBJ2-7, with D maybe TRBD2 (6 bases). CDR3 length: 15 residues. Trimming removed 3 bases from V and 2 bases from J, with 14 bases in between. Germline CDR1 is SEHNR and CDR2 is FQNEAQ (reference sequence). The CDR3 sequence: CASSLAGTGPYEQYF. In DNA, the CDR3 is TGTGCCAGCAGCTTGGCCGGGACTGGACCCTACGAGCAGTACTTC. The whole variable domain, remainder taken from reference TRBV7-9 and TRBJ2-7, is DTGVSQNPRHKITKRGQNVTFRCDPISEHNRLYWYRQTLGQGPEFLTYFQNEAQLEKSRLLSDRFSAERPKGSFSTLEIQRTEQGDSAMYLCASSLAGTGPYEQYFGPGTRLTVT.

By share of the sample, this clonotype is medium-sized (0.01 to 0.1%). V usage is TRBV4-1 and J usage is TRBJ2-2; tentative D call: TRBD2 (7 bases). The CDR3 loop spans 16 amino acids. In germline, CDR1 is MGHRA, CDR2 YSYEKL. Deletions cut 1 base from V and 0 bases from J, with 9 bases between. Written as DNA, the CDR3 is TGCGCCAGCAGCCAAGGGCGGGGGCCGAACACCGGGGAGCTGTTTTTT. Its protein is CASSQGRGPNTGELFF.

The J gene is TRBJ1-2, the V gene TRBV20-1, with D uncertain. V was clipped by 7 bases and J by 0 bases, with 12 bases between them. Per germline, CDR1 DFQATT and CDR2 SNEGSKA (reference sequence). The CDR3 is 13 residues long. The CDR3 loop is CSVTSPANYGYTF. The CDR3, as DNA: TGCAGTGTTACGTCCCCCGCTAACTATGGCTACACCTTC.

This clonotype was counted at least ten times. One junction end disagrees with the germline gene, perhaps due to a read error. The chain is built from TRBV15 and TRBJ1-6; 9 bases match TRBD1. CDR3 length: 16 amino acids. Germline V lookup: CDR1 LNHNV, CDR2 YYDKDF (reference sequence). The CDR3 DNA sequence: TGTGCCACCAGCAGAGATCACAGGGGGCGGAATTCACCCCTCAACTTT. Translated: CATSRDHRGRNSPLNF.

This clonotype came up many times. The V gene is TRBV3-1, the J gene TRBJ1-3; 7 positions match TRBD1. Per the germline V gene, CDR1 is LGHDT and CDR2 is YNNKEL (reference sequence). The CDR3 consists of 16 residues. The V gene end was trimmed by 0 bases and the J gene end by 4 bases; junction bases not matched to a gene: 6. In nucleotides, the CDR3 is TGTGCCAGCAGCCAAGATGCAGGGGGGACGGGAAACACCATATATTTT. Translation: CASSQDAGGTGNTIYF.

This clonotype came up many times. This sequence joins TRBV5-1 and TRBJ2-7; D is undetermined. The germline gives CDR1 SGHRS, CDR2 YFSETQ. This CDR3 has 14 residues. Trimming shortened V by 3 bases and J by 0 bases, and 10 bases separated the two germline ends. CDR3 protein: CASSSTKSSYEQYF. The CDR3 DNA reads TGCGCCAGCAGCTCAACTAAGAGCTCCTACGAGCAGTACTTC.

This clonotype was recorded at least ten times. The rearrangement links TRBV7-8 to TRBJ1-1; a possible D gene is TRBD1 (5 bases). CDR3 length: 14 amino acids. Germline V gives CDR1 SGHVS, CDR2 FQNEAQ. V was cut by 2 bases and J by 5 bases, with 12 bases left in between. The CDR3 DNA reads TGTGCCAGCAGCTTATCAGTCGGGGGTACTGAAGCTTTCTTT. Residues: CASSLSVGGTEAFF.

Ten or more counts support this clonotype. The chain uses TRBV6-5 and TRBJ1-1; 8 bases agree with TRBD1. V lost 0 bases to trimming and J lost 2 bases; unmatched junction nucleotides: 8. Germline V gene data show CDR1 as MNHEY and CDR2 as SVGAGI. CDR3 length: 17 residues. This CDR3 reads CASSYSPTGTGNTEAFF. The CDR3 DNA follows: TGTGCCAGCAGTTACTCGCCAACCGGGACAGGCAACACTGAAGCTTTCTTT.

This clonotype occurred many times. The chain joins TRBV4-1 to TRBJ2-1; D remains ambiguous. CDR3 length: 18 residues. Germline V gives CDR1 MGHRA, CDR2 YSYEKL. Trimming removed 0 bases from V and 0 bases from J, with 15 bases in between. Here the CDR3 DNA reads TGCGCCAGCAGCCAAGACAGAGTTCTTATACACTCCTACAATGAGCAGTTCTTC. It encodes CASSQDRVLIHSYNEQFF.

This clonotype was seen many times. This rearrangement joins TRBV10-3 to TRBJ2-5; D perhaps matches TRBD2 (6 bases). V was trimmed by 0 bases and J by 4 bases, leaving 12 bases between them. The CDR3 totals 15 residues. Germline V gives CDR1 ENHRY, CDR2 SYGVKD. CDR3 in amino acids: CAISESVQGGETQYF. The CDR3 region has the DNA TGTGCCATCAGTGAGTCGGTGCAGGGAGGAGAGACCCAGTACTTC.

This clonotype was observed many times. The V and J genes are TRBV5-5 and TRBJ2-3; 8 nucleotides agree with TRBD2. Trimming took 1 base from V and 3 from J; bases not matched to a gene: 4. Germline V gives CDR1 SGHKS, CDR2 YYEKEE (reference sequence). The CDR3 runs 15 residues. CDR3 bases: TGTGCCAGCAGCTTGATAAGCGGGGGTACAGATACGCAGTATTTT. Its protein is CASSLISGGTDTQYF.

This clonotype was observed many times. This chain uses TRBV5-1 with TRBJ2-7; TRBD1 might be the D (6 bases). V was clipped by 4 bases and J by 3 bases, with 20 bases between them. Germline CDR1 SGHRS, CDR2 YFSETQ. This CDR3 is built from 16 residues. CDR3 region: CASSLSWGTRGYEQYF. CDR3 coding DNA: TGCGCCAGCAGCCTCTCTTGGGGGACACGAGGCTACGAGCAGTACTTC.

A remark on this clonotype: No conserved phenylalanine or tryptophan ends this CDR3, so it is likely a read error. The DNA is omitted, as the CDR3 cannot be located on it reliably, and the CDR3 follows TCRdb's listing. The chain couples TRBV6-6 to TRBJ2-7; TRBD2 reflects the table's D call only, with no check against the DNA. The CDR3 sequence runs 17 residues, both termini included. From germline, CDR1 is MNHNY and CDR2 SVGAGI (reference sequence). The CDR3 protein is CASSYSSSAGNYYEQYN.

This clonotype was seen repeatedly, ten times or more. This chain connects TRBV6-1 to TRBJ2-2; TRBD1 matches at 8 bases. With 6 bases clipped from V and 0 bases from J, the junction kept 12 bases outside the gene matches. The CDR3 totals 18 residues. Per germline, CDR1 MNHNS and CDR2 SASEGT. As DNA, the CDR3 is TGTGCCAGCAGACTCGGGACAGGCGCAAGCGCGAACACCGGGGAGCTGTTTTTT. Protein sequence: CASRLGTGASANTGELFF.

The table lists this clonotype with many counts. The chain uses TRBV20-1 and TRBJ1-1; D gene uncertain. There are 13 residues in the CDR3. Deletions cut 1 base from V and 3 bases from J, with 9 bases between. CDR1 is DFQATT and CDR2 is SNEGSKA in the germline V gene (reference sequence). CDR3 nucleotide sequence: TGCAGTGCTAGAGTGAACATGGACACTGAAGCTTTCTTT. Its translation: CSARVNMDTEAFF.

Many counts were recorded for this clonotype. The chain uses TRBV9 and TRBJ2-3, with D possibly being TRBD2 (5 bases). Trimming stripped 0 bases from V and 3 bases from J, with 11 bases between. The CDR3 totals 15 residues. The germline V gene encodes CDR1 SGDLS and CDR2 YYNGEE. CDR3 sequence (DNA): TGTGCCAGCAGCGTAGAAGGGAGAATGACAGATACGCAGTATTTT. Protein product: CASSVEGRMTDTQYF.

This clonotype was observed many times. The rearrangement links TRBV20-1 to TRBJ2-7, with 11 positions matching TRBD1. V gave up 1 base and J gave up 6 bases; unmatched junction bases: 14. CDR1 DFQATT and CDR2 SNEGSKA come from the germline V gene (reference sequence). The CDR3 runs to 17 residues. The CDR3, as DNA: TGCAGTGCTAGAGTTTTCGCCCGGGACAGGGGGACTAGCGAGCAGTACTTC. The encoded protein is CSARVFARDRGTSEQYF.

At least ten counts were recorded for this clonotype. The chain uses TRBV5-1 and TRBJ2-7; D perhaps matches TRBD2 (5 bases). V was clipped by 4 bases and J by 3 bases, with 14 bases between them. CDR1 is SGHRS and CDR2 is YFSETQ in the germline V gene. This CDR3 has 14 residues. The CDR3: CASSPGSGNYEQYF. Here the CDR3 DNA reads TGCGCCAGCAGCCCGGGGTCGGGCAACTACGAGCAGTACTTC.

This clonotype was recorded at least ten times. The chain couples TRBV20-1 to TRBJ2-1; D is undetermined. Trimming left V 3 bases short and J 2 bases short, with 14 bases between. The CDR3 loop spans 15 amino acids. Germline V gives CDR1 DFQATT, CDR2 SNEGSKA (reference sequence). CDR3 loop: CSASQDGTAYNEQFF. The CDR3 nucleotides are TGCAGTGCTAGTCAGGACGGAACAGCCTACAATGAGCAGTTCTTC.

V usage is TRBV20-1 and J usage is TRBJ2-5; 12 bases fit TRBD1. CDR3 length: 13 residues. Looked up from germline, CDR1 is DFQATT and CDR2 is SNEGSKA (reference sequence). The CDR3, as DNA: TGCACCCCGGGACAGGGGGCCCAAGAGACCCAGTACTTC. Amino acids: CTPGQGAQETQYF.

In its sample, this clonotype was seen many times. The chain carries TRBV20-1 and TRBJ2-7, with D uncertain. Germline V gene lookup returns CDR1 DFQATT and CDR2 SNEGSKA (reference sequence). V was pared by 6 bases and J by 0 bases, with 12 bases between. The CDR3 length is 13 residues. This CDR3 is CSARAPSSYEQYF. The CDR3 DNA is TGCAGTGCCCGGGCACCGAGCTCCTACGAGCAGTACTTC.

This clonotype was counted ten times or more. This rearrangement joins TRBV20-1 to TRBJ2-7, with TRBD2 matching 7 bases. CDR1 and CDR2 from the germline V gene are DFQATT and SNEGSKA (reference sequence). J lost 0 bases, V lost 3 bases, and 5 bases had no gene match. This CDR3 has 14 amino acids. The DNA for the CDR3 is TGCAGTGCTAGTAGGAGCGGGGCCTCCTACGAGCAGTACTTC. This gives the protein CSASRSGASYEQYF.

This clonotype has at least ten counts. The chain links TRBV7-2 to TRBJ2-2, with 8 bases identical to TRBD2. Trimming removed 10 bases from V and 8 bases from J; junction bases left unmatched: 12. There are 14 residues in the CDR3. CDR1 is SGHTA, CDR2 FQGNSA, per germline. Here the CDR3 reads CANEQWRGAGELFF. CDR3 nucleotides: TGTGCCAACGAACAGTGGCGGGGGGCGGGGGAGCTGTTTTTT.

Many counts were recorded for this clonotype. The chain joins TRBV5-1 to TRBJ2-5; perhaps TRBD1 as D (5 bases). The V end lost 3 bases, the J end lost 1 base, and 10 bases lay between the germline ends. This CDR3 has 14 amino acids. Germline CDR1 SGHRS, CDR2 YFSETQ. In DNA, the CDR3 is TGCGCCAGCAGCTGGGGCTACTTCCAAGAGACCCAGTACTTC. As protein: CASSWGYFQETQYF.

This clonotype occurred many times. CDR3 coding DNA: TGCGCCAGCACAAGGGACGCAACGAACACCGGGGAGCTGTTTTTT. Protein product: CASTRDATNTGELFF. The V and J genes are TRBV5-1 and TRBJ2-2, with D perhaps matching TRBD1 or TRBD2 (5 bases each). Germline V gene lookup returns CDR1 SGHRS and CDR2 YFSETQ. V was clipped by 6 bases and J by 0 bases, with 12 bases between them. This CDR3 comprises 15 residues.

This clonotype appeared many times. The V call is TRBV12-3 or TRBV12-4, the J call TRBJ1-6; D perhaps matches TRBD1 (6 bases). This CDR3 contains 14 residues. The ends were cut back, 5 bases at V and 5 bases at J, with 10 bases in the middle. In nucleotides, the CDR3 is TGTGCCAGCAGTCAGGGGACTAATAATTCACCCCTCCACTTT. Protein sequence: CASSQGTNNSPLHF.

This clonotype has a count of ten or more. The chain is built from TRBV5-6 and TRBJ2-2; 8 nucleotides agree with TRBD1. CDR1 and CDR2 from the germline V gene are SGHDT and YYEEEE. This CDR3 has 15 residues. The junction had 12 bases not matched to a gene; V was cut back by 5 bases and J by 9 bases. The CDR3 DNA follows: TGTGCCAGCAGATTTTGGACAGGGCGAACCCGGGAGCTGTTTTTT. The encoded protein is CASRFWTGRTRELFF. Combining the CDR3 with reference TRBV5-6 and TRBJ2-2 gives the whole variable domain DAGVTQSPTHLIKTRGQQVTLRCSPKSGHDTVSWYQQALGQGPQFIFQYYEEEERQRGNFPDRFSGHQFPNYSSELNVNALLLGDSALYLCASRFWTGRTRELFFGEGSRLTVL.

In this sample, this clonotype turned up many times. V usage is TRBV12-5 and J usage is TRBJ1-1; D remains unclear. Trimming took 6 bases from V and 4 from J, leaving 18 bases between them. Germline V gene sequence: CDR1 LGHNT, CDR2 FRNRAP. The CDR3 extends over 15 amino acids. This chain's CDR3 is CASGRGRAVVTEAFF. The CDR3, as DNA: TGTGCTAGTGGCCGAGGGCGAGCTGTGGTCACTGAAGCTTTCTTT. Full variable domain (rest looked up from reference TRBV12-5 and TRBJ1-1): DARVTQTPRHKVTEMGQEVTMRCQPILGHNTVFWYRQTMMQGLELLAYFRNRAPLDDSGMPKDRFSAEMPDATLATLKIQPSEPRDSAVYFCASGRGRAVVTEAFFGQGTRLTVV.

This clonotype showed up many times. V is TRBV9 and J is TRBJ2-1, with TRBD1 identical over 7 bases. Germline V lookup: CDR1 SGDLS, CDR2 YYNGEE. Trimming took 3 bases from V and 6 from J; bases not matched to a gene: 6. The CDR3 length is 14 residues. The CDR3 DNA sequence: TGTGCCAGCAGCGGAAGGGACAGAGTCAATGAGCAGTTCTTC. This codes for CASSGRDRVNEQFF.